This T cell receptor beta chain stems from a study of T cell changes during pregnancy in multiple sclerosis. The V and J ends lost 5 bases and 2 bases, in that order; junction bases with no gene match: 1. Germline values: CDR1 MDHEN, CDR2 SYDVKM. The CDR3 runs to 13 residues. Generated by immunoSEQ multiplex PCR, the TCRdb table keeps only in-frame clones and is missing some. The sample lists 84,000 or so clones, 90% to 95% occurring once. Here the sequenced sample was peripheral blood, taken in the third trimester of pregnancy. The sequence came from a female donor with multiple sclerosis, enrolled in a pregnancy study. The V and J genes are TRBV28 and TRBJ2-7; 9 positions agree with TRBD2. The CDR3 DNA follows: TGTGCCAGCAGTGCTAGCGGGACCTACGAGCAGTACTTC. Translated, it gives CASSASGTYEQYF.